This passage covers 13 T cell receptor beta chains from one sample sequenced in a study of blood T cell repertoires in COVID-19. Using immunoSEQ multiplex PCR, the repertoire was profiled, and TCRdb retains in-frame clones only, with some absent. The sample records tens of thousands of clones, around nine tenths being singletons. The sequenced sample consisted of peripheral blood. The receptors were sampled from a man aged 25-45 years with acute or convalescent COVID-19.

The J gene is TRBJ1-5, the V gene TRBV9, with D hard to call. Trimming cost V 1 base and J 2 bases, with 7 bases left between them. The CDR3 loop spans 14 amino acids. Germline V gene sequence: CDR1 SGDLS, CDR2 YYNGEE. CDR3 bases: TGTGCCAGCAGCGTATCCGGGGGCAATCAGCCCCAGCATTTT. Translated: CASSVSGGNQPQHF.

The chain joins TRBV11-2 to TRBJ1-2; TRBD1 matches at 8 bases. CDR1 and CDR2 (germline): SGHAT, FQNNGV. This CDR3 contains 18 residues. V was clipped by 4 bases and J by 1 base; unmatched bases: 14. The CDR3 protein is CASSSPPTGAEFNYGYTF. The CDR3 DNA reads as TGTGCCAGCAGCTCTCCCCCGACAGGGGCGGAATTTAACTATGGCTACACCTTC.

The chain links TRBV18 to TRBJ1-1; D unresolved. The germline V gene encodes CDR1 KGHSH and CDR2 LQKENI. CDR3 length equals 13 residues. V was clipped by 1 base and J by 11 bases, with 14 bases between them. In DNA form, the CDR3 reads TGTGCCAGCTCACCACAGGAGCGGCAGCAGGCTTTCTTT. Translation gives CASSPQERQQAFF.

The chain couples TRBV10-2 to TRBJ1-4; the match to TRBD1 covers 11 bases. V lost 0 bases, J lost 6 bases, and 3 bases stayed unmatched. The germline V gene encodes CDR1 WSHSY and CDR2 SAAADI. This CDR3 is built from 16 residues. DNA of the CDR3: TGCGCCAGCAGTGAGTCCCGGACAGGGGGCGATGAAAAACTGTTTTTT. Protein sequence: CASSESRTGGDEKLFF.

This chain links TRBV11-2 with TRBJ1-2; 9 bases align to TRBD1. The CDR3 has 15 amino acids. The ends lost 5 bases at V and 4 bases at J; junction bases unmatched: 8. The V gene's germline CDR1 is SGHAT and CDR2 FQNNGV. Here the CDR3 reads CASSPTGGTVYGYTF. The CDR3 region has the DNA TGTGCCAGCAGCCCGACAGGGGGAACAGTCTATGGCTACACCTTC.

V is TRBV9 and J is TRBJ2-7; D unclear. Per the germline V gene, CDR1 is SGDLS and CDR2 is YYNGEE. V lost 4 bases to trimming and J lost 0 bases, with 14 bases between them. The CDR3 spans 15 residues. The CDR3 DNA reads as TGTGCCAGCAGCCCTGTTGACAATTTCTCCTACGAGCAGTACTTC. Its protein product is CASSPVDNFSYEQYF.

This clone showed up just once. The V and J genes are TRBV19 and TRBJ2-2; D is perhaps TRBD1 (6 bases). Between the trimmed V and J ends, which lost 3 bases and 4 bases, there was a span of 9 bases. Germline CDR1 and CDR2: LNHDA and SQIVND (reference sequence). This CDR3 has 14 residues. This chain's CDR3 is CASSITGRTGELFF. The CDR3 DNA sequence: TGTGCCAGTAGTATCACAGGGCGCACCGGGGAGCTGTTTTTT.

The chain couples TRBV5-1 to TRBJ2-1, with 9 bases identical to TRBD2. V gave up 2 bases and J gave up 3 bases; unmatched junction bases: 9. CDR3 length: 17 amino acids. The germline V gene has CDR1 SGHRS and CDR2 YFSETQ. The CDR3 spells CASSFSAGTSSYNEQFF. The DNA for the CDR3 is TGCGCCAGCAGCTTTTCCGCCGGGACTAGCAGCTACAATGAGCAGTTCTTC.

The chain carries TRBV19 and TRBJ1-1; D gene uncertain. The V gene lost 3 bases and the J gene lost 6 bases, with 11 bases spanning the gap. The length of the CDR3 is 13 residues. Looked up from germline, CDR1 is LNHDA and CDR2 is SQIVND (reference sequence). The CDR3: CASSIARISEAFF. The CDR3 DNA reads TGTGCCAGTAGTATCGCGCGGATATCTGAAGCTTTCTTT.

This sequence joins TRBV30 and TRBJ1-6, with D perhaps TRBD1 (6 bases). V dropped 4 bases and J dropped 8 bases, with 12 bases sitting between them. Germline V gene lookup returns CDR1 GTSNPN and CDR2 SVGIG (reference sequence). The CDR3 is 13 residues long. This CDR3 reads CAWNRALDSPLHF. The CDR3 coding sequence is TGTGCCTGGAACAGGGCTCTAGATTCACCCCTCCACTTT.

This clone was found once. The J gene is TRBJ1-2, the V gene TRBV19; 8 bases fit TRBD1. Germline loops: CDR1 LNHDA, CDR2 SQIVND (reference sequence). V was clipped by 2 bases and J by 6 bases; unmatched bases: 5. The CDR3 consists of 14 residues. CDR3 nucleotides: TGTGCCAGTAGTATAAGGACAGGGATCCATGGCTACACCTTC. Translation gives CASSIRTGIHGYTF. The full variable domain, with the rest looked up from reference TRBV19 and TRBJ1-2, is DGGITQSPKYLFRKEGQNVTLSCEQNLNHDAMYWYRQDPGQGLRLIYYSQIVNDFQKGDIAEGYSVSREKKESFPLTVTSAQKNPTAFYLCASSIRTGIHGYTFGSGTRLTVV.

This chain connects TRBV6-4 to TRBJ2-2; 8 bases align to TRBD2. The V gene end was trimmed by 5 bases and the J gene end by 6 bases; junction bases not matched to a gene: 5. CDR1 and CDR2 (germline): MRHNA, SNTAGT. The CDR3 has 14 amino acids. Here the CDR3 reads CASSREGLAGELFF. In DNA form, the CDR3 reads TGTGCCAGCAGTCGGGAGGGCCTGGCCGGGGAGCTGTTTTTT.

This rearrangement joins TRBV6-1 to TRBJ2-3, with 8 bases that match TRBD2. There are 18 residues in the CDR3. Germline-derived CDR1 and CDR2 are MNHNS and SASEGT. The V gene end was trimmed by 4 bases and the J gene end by 4 bases; junction bases not matched to a gene: 16. The DNA of the CDR3 is TGTGCCAGCAGTGGTCGAGCGGGAGTGTGGATAGGGCCAGATACGCAGTATTTT. It specifies CASSGRAGVWIGPDTQYF.